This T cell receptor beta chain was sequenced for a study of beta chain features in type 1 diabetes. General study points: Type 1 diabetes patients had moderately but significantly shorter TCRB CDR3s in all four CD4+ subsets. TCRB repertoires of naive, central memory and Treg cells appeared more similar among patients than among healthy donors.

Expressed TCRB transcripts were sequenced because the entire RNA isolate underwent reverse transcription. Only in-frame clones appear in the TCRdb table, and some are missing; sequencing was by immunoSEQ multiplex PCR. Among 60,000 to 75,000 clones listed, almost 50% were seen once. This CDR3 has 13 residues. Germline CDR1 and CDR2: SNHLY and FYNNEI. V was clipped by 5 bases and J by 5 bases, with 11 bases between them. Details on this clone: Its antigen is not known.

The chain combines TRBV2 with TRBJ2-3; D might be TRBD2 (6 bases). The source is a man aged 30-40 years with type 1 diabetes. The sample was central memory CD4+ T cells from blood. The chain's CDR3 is CASSTSREDTQYF. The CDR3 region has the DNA TGTGCCAGCAGTACTAGCAGGGAAGATACGCAGTATTTT.